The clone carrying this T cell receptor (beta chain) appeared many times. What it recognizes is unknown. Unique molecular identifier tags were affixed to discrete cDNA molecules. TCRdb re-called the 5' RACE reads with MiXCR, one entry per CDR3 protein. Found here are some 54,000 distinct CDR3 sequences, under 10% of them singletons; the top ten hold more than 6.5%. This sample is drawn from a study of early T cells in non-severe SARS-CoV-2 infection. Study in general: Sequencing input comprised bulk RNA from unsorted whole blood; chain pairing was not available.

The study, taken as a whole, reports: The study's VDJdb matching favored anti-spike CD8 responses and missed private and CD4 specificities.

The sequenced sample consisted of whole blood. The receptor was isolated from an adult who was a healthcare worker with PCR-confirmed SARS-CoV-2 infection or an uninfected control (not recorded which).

In DNA form, the CDR3 reads TGTGCCAGCAGTTTACGCCGCTTCGGGGCCCATGGGTCACCCCTCCACTTT. This codes for CASSLRRFGAHGSPLHF. The chain has TRBV12-3 or TRBV12-4 and TRBJ1-6; D is possibly TRBD1 (5 bases). Trimming shortened V by 2 bases and J by 10 bases, and 21 bases separated the two germline ends. There are 17 residues in the CDR3.